These 7 T cell receptor beta chains came from one sample sequenced in a study of blood T cell repertoires in COVID-19. Data came from immunoSEQ multiplex PCR; TCRdb stores just in-frame clones and leaves some out. The table shows approximately 150,000 clones, with roughly 84% occurring only once. Input material: peripheral blood. These receptors were taken from a man aged 25 to 40 with COVID-19, enrolled during active disease.

The rearrangement uses TRBV6-5 and TRBJ2-7, with D possibly matching TRBD1 (6 bases). The V gene lost 2 bases and the J gene lost 2 bases, with 13 bases spanning the gap. Germline V gene sequence: CDR1 MNHEY, CDR2 SVGAGI. The CDR3 is 15 amino acids. In DNA, the CDR3 is TGTGCCAGCAGTTACCAGACAGGAGAGCCCTACGAGCAGTACTTC. Translation gives CASSYQTGEPYEQYF.

The table lists this clone with a few counts. This chain connects TRBV7-3 to TRBJ2-1; D gene unclear. Germline V gene sequence: CDR1 SGHTA, CDR2 FQGTGA. Trimming pared 7 bases from V and 0 bases from J, leaving 10 bases between. The CDR3 spans 14 residues. The CDR3 nucleotides are TGTGCCAGCAAGCTCACCCCCTCCTACAATGAGCAGTTCTTC. This encodes CASKLTPSYNEQFF.

The chain recombines TRBV9 with TRBJ2-1; 10 nucleotides agree with TRBD2. Germline V gene lookup returns CDR1 SGDLS and CDR2 YYNGEE. Unmatched junction bases numbered 1, after V lost 3 bases and J lost 4 bases. This CDR3 spans 14 amino acids. As DNA, the CDR3 is TGTGCCAGCAGCGCAGCGGGAGGGTACAATGAGCAGTTCTTC. Protein product: CASSAAGGYNEQFF.

The chain's CDR3 is CASSPTAGNRETQYF. In DNA form, the CDR3 reads TGTGCCAGCTCACCAACAGCGGGAAATCGAGAGACCCAGTACTTC. This chain connects TRBV18 to TRBJ2-5; TRBD2 matches 7 bases. The germline CDR1 and CDR2 sequences are KGHSH and LQKENI. J gave up 4 bases and V 2 bases, and 7 bases lay outside the gene matches. This CDR3 spans 15 amino acids. The full variable domain, rest sourced from reference TRBV18 and TRBJ2-5, is NAGVMQNPRHLVRRRGQEARLRCSPMKGHSHVYWYRQLPEEGLKFMVYLQKENIIDESGMPKERFSAEFPKEGPSILRIQQVVRGDSAAYFCASSPTAGNRETQYFGPGTRLLVL.

V is TRBV6-2 or TRBV6-3 and J is TRBJ2-2; D gene unclear. The V end was cut by 2 bases, the J end by 5 bases, with 3 bases between. Looked up from germline, CDR1 is MNHEY and CDR2 is SVGEGT. This CDR3 comprises 12 residues. The CDR3 reads CASSYATGELFF. For the CDR3, the DNA is TGTGCCAGCAGTTACGCGACCGGGGAGCTGTTTTTT.

This rearrangement joins TRBV6-5 to TRBJ1-3, with a possible D match to TRBD1 (6 bases). V was shortened by 8 bases and J by 0 bases, with 14 bases between the two germline ends. This CDR3 is built from 15 residues. CDR1 is MNHEY, CDR2 SVGAGI, per germline. This chain's CDR3 is CASRMGQSSGNTIYF. The CDR3 DNA is TGTGCCAGCCGAATGGGACAATCCTCTGGAAACACCATATATTTT.

The V gene is TRBV24-1, the J gene TRBJ2-1; 8 bases align to TRBD2. V was clipped by 5 bases and J by 4 bases; unmatched bases: 12. Germline-derived CDR1 and CDR2 are KGHDR and SFDVKD. The CDR3 contains 17 residues. The CDR3 is CATSGVGVAGKYNEQFF. In DNA form, the CDR3 reads TGTGCCACCAGTGGAGTTGGTGTAGCGGGAAAGTACAATGAGCAGTTCTTC.